This passage covers 8 T cell receptor beta chains from one sample sequenced in a study of cytomegalovirus exposure and HLA in healthy donors. PCR employed 60 Vbeta and 13 Jbeta primers. Repertoires were generated with immunoSEQ multiplex PCR, while TCRdb's copy carries only in-frame clones and drops some. The specimen's table records 100,000 to 150,000 clones. The sequenced material came from PBMCs. All receptors derive from a woman aged 40 to 50 in good health and CMV-seropositive.

The chain couples TRBV19 to TRBJ2-4; D may be TRBD2 (5 bases). Germline lookup yields CDR1 LNHDA and CDR2 SQIVND (reference sequence). Between the trimmed V and J ends, which lost 5 bases and 7 bases, there was a span of 12 bases. The length of the CDR3 is 13 residues. The CDR3 nucleotides read TGTGCCAGTAGTGGGCTAGCCCCTAACATTCAGTACTTC. Protein: CASSGLAPNIQYF.

The chain joins TRBV28 to TRBJ2-7; 9 positions match TRBD2. The length of the CDR3 is 14 residues. CDR1 is MDHEN, CDR2 SYDVKM, per germline. With 6 bases clipped from V and 5 bases from J, the junction kept 8 bases outside the gene matches. The CDR3 coding sequence is TGTGCCAGCAGGCGGGGACTAGCTTTCCACGAGCAGTACTTC. Its translation: CASRRGLAFHEQYF.

As for this clone: The same CDR3 arises from other DNA sequences in this sample as well. The V and J genes are TRBV29-1 and TRBJ2-7; weak D call: TRBD1 (6 bases). Trimming removed 1 base from V and 2 bases from J, with 12 bases in between. Per the germline V gene, CDR1 is SQVTM and CDR2 is ANQGSEA. This CDR3 is built from 14 residues. CDR3: CSVEVTGSPYEQYF. The CDR3 DNA follows: TGCAGCGTTGAAGTCACAGGGTCACCCTACGAGCAGTACTTC.

This rearrangement joins TRBV11-3 to TRBJ2-1; TRBD2 matches 9 bases. Unmatched junction bases numbered 6, after V lost 2 bases and J lost 10 bases. The CDR3 is 14 amino acids. Germline CDR1 reads SGHNT; CDR2 reads YENEEA. This chain's CDR3 is CASSLSTSGYEQFF. As DNA, the CDR3 is TGTGCCAGCAGCTTATCAACTAGCGGGTACGAGCAGTTCTTC.

The chain carries TRBV6-5 and TRBJ1-1, with D hard to call. CDR1 MNHEY and CDR2 SVGAGI come from the germline V gene. The germline V and J ends were trimmed by 6 bases and 0 bases, with 11 bases remaining between them. This CDR3 has 14 residues. CDR3 loop: CASSPEQLNTEAFF. The CDR3 nucleotides read TGTGCCAGCAGCCCGGAGCAGCTGAACACTGAAGCTTTCTTT.

About this clone: In the same sample, other DNA sequences code for this CDR3. The rearrangement uses TRBV28 and TRBJ1-5; D call uncertain. The CDR3 consists of 15 residues. The V gene's germline CDR1 is MDHEN and CDR2 SYDVKM. Trimming removed 2 bases at V and 0 bases at J, with 8 bases between. CDR3 nucleotide sequence: TGTGCCAGCAGTTTAAGAGGGTATAGCAATCAGCCCCAGCATTTT. Encoded protein: CASSLRGYSNQPQHF.

This chain links TRBV7-9 with TRBJ1-3, with TRBD1 matching over 7 bases. V lost 5 bases to trimming and J lost 0 bases; unmatched junction nucleotides: 10. There are 17 residues in the CDR3. Per germline, CDR1 SEHNR and CDR2 FQNEAQ (reference sequence). CDR3 in DNA: TGTGCCAGCAGCCCCCAGGGGGAGGTCCACTCTGGAAACACCATATATTTT. It specifies CASSPQGEVHSGNTIYF. Full variable domain (outside the CDR3, taken from reference TRBV7-9 and TRBJ1-3): DTGVSQNPRHKITKRGQNVTFRCDPISEHNRLYWYRQTLGQGPEFLTYFQNEAQLEKSRLLSDRFSAERPKGSFSTLEIQRTEQGDSAMYLCASSPQGEVHSGNTIYFGEGSWLTVV.

J is TRBJ2-7 and V is TRBV29-1; a possible D gene is TRBD1 (5 bases). In germline, CDR1 is SQVTM, CDR2 ANQGSEA. Trimming cost V 6 bases and J 3 bases, with 15 bases left between them. The CDR3 is 13 residues long. CDR3 in amino acids: CSVQTDPFYEQYF. As DNA, the CDR3 is TGCAGCGTGCAGACAGATCCCTTCTACGAGCAGTACTTC.